The sequence of this T cell receptor beta chain was determined in a study of shared clonotypes between healthy human individuals. Study summary: The donors, a couple of women and a few men, were aged 18 to 49. Study-wide results and caveats: Apart from blood, nothing was sampled; tissue repertoires likely differ. Clonotype sharing across a few donors was observed for around 4.8% of naive CD4 clonotypes.

With V trimmed by 4 bases and J by 8 bases, 8 bases remained unmatched. CDR3 length: 17 amino acids. From germline, CDR1 is MNHNS and CDR2 SASEGT. Splitting of CD4+ cells produced CD45RA+ naive and CD45RA-negative memory subsets. About this clone itself: Its antigen is unknown.

Some clones are missing from TCRdb's copy, which holds only in-frame ones; the method was immunoSEQ multiplex PCR. The table records over 2 million clones, 95% of them present only once. Sequencing was done on a sample of naive CD4+ T cells sorted from blood. Subset specified: CD45RA+ positively selected. The chain carries TRBV6-1 and TRBJ2-1, with 16 bases identical to TRBD2. This clonotype was obtained from a young man in good health. CDR3 loop: CASSGSPGLAGGYEQFF. DNA of the CDR3: TGTGCCAGCAGTGGTTCCCCGGGACTAGCGGGAGGGTATGAGCAGTTCTTC.